Listed below are T cell receptor beta chains from one sample, sequenced in a study of CD8+CD57+ T cells in acquired aplastic anemia. Using its own MiXCR run on the reads, TCRdb lists one record per CDR3 protein. The data hold about 210,000 distinct CDR3 sequences, with approximately 35% observed a single time. The sample taken for sequencing was sorted CD4+, CD8+, or CD8+CD57+ T cells (not recorded which) from PBMCs. All receptors come from a human donor in good health, serving as a control. The CDR3 runs from the conserved cysteine through the conserved F or W. Fields, in order: clone size, D gene, J gene, V gene, CDR3 DNA, CDR3 protein. A D gene is named only where the DNA matches it firmly. Where a row states a size, it is once, few, many or the class of an expanded clone; other rows omit it.

>few|-|TRBJ1-3|TRBV6-1
TGTGCCAGCAGGGCAGTGGGACTCCTACCTGGAAACACCATATATTTT
CASRAVGLLPGNTIYF
>-|TRBD1|TRBJ2-7|TRBV6-1
TGTGCCAGCAGAGTACAAAGGGGGCAAGGCTACGAGCAGTACTTC
CASRVQRGQGYEQYF
>-|TRBD1|TRBJ1-2|TRBV6-5
TGTGCCAGCAGTTACCTAGCGACAGGGGAAGGCTATGGCTACACCTTC
CASSYLATGEGYGYTF
>-|-|TRBJ1-1|TRBV29-1
TGCAGCGTTGGGGGGACCATGAACACTGAAGCTTTCTTT
CSVGGTMNTEAFF
>-|-|TRBJ2-2|TRBV7-9
TGTGCCAGCAGCTTGGGACCTACGAACACCGGGGAGCTGTTTTTT
CASSLGPTNTGELFF
>-|TRBD2|TRBJ2-1|TRBV29-1
TGCAGCGAAAGTAGCGGGGTGCGCGATGAGCAGTTCTTC
CSESSGVRDEQFF
>many|TRBD2|TRBJ2-7|TRBV7-9
TGTGCCAGCAGCTTAATAGCGGGAGTAATGCAGTACTTC
CASSLIAGVMQYF
>few|TRBD1|TRBJ1-6|TRBV2
TGTGCCTGGAGTCTCCGACAGGGGCATTATAATTCACCCCTCCACTTT
CAWSLRQGHYNSPLHF
>many|-|TRBJ1-6|TRBV2
TGTGCCAGCAGTGACAGGGATTCACCCCTCCACTTT
CASSDRDSPLHF
>few|TRBD1|TRBJ2-7|TRBV12-5
TGTGCTAGTGGTTTGAAACAACCGGGACAGGGGGCCTACGAGCAGTACTTC
CASGLKQPGQGAYEQYF
>many|TRBD1|TRBJ1-2|TRBV7-9
TGTGCCAGCAGTTTCGACAGGGATTATGGCTACACCTTC
CASSFDRDYGYTF
>few|TRBD1|TRBJ1-5|TRBV3-1
TGTGCCAGCAGCCAAGGACAGGGTTTGTCGTATCAGCCCCAGCATTTT
CASSQGQGLSYQPQHF
>many|-|TRBJ1-6|TRBV20-1
TGCAGTGCACCTTGGGGAGCGGATTCACCCCTCCACTTT
CSAPWGADSPLHF
>many|TRBD1|TRBJ1-6|TRBV2
TGTGCCAGCAGTTATTCCACAGGGGGCAATTCACCCCTCCACTTT
CASSYSTGGNSPLHF